This TCR beta chain was recorded in a study of blood T cell repertoires in COVID-19. As for the study in general: Material from acute and convalescent COVID-19 was sourced from the United States, Italy and Spain.

The authors' processing: Reference gene primer amplification in the assay estimated nucleated cell counts. Sequenced by immunoSEQ multiplex PCR; TCRdb stores in-frame clones only, minus some. From that table come the V and J calls and clone size; the DNA was used to work out D and trimming. Among roughly 100,000 clones listed, over 75% were seen once. Germline CDR1 reads SEHNR; CDR2 reads FQNEAQ (reference sequence). With 5 bases removed from V and 4 bases from J, the gap between germline ends came to 20 bases. CDR3 length: 17 amino acids. Sequencing input: peripheral blood. The rearrangement joins TRBV7-9 to TRBJ2-2; a weak D match, TRBD2 (7 bases). The TCR originated in a human donor in a cohort sampled during active COVID-19. CDR3 bases: TGTGCCAGCAGCCCTTCGGGGGGCGGACTAATCACCGGGGAGCTGTTTTTT. Translating it yields CASSPSGGGLITGELFF. The whole variable domain, filled in from reference TRBV7-9 and TRBJ2-2, reads DTGVSQNPRHKITKRGQNVTFRCDPISEHNRLYWYRQTLGQGPEFLTYFQNEAQLEKSRLLSDRFSAERPKGSFSTLEIQRTEQGDSAMYLCASSPSGGGLITGELFFGEGSRLTVL.